This T cell receptor beta chain stems from a study of blood T cell repertoires in COVID-19. Across the study: Samples of COVID-19 (acute and convalescent) were obtained from the United States, Italy and Spain. T cells, B-cell-depleted T cells, or PBMCs supplied cDNA or gDNA.

Under the authors' procedure: Nucleated cell counts were estimated from reference gene primer amplification. This table comes from immunoSEQ multiplex PCR, and its TCRdb copy is limited to in-frame clones, with some not included. V and J calls and clone size are copied from that table; D and trimming were computed from the DNA. This table has about 140,000 clones, more than 65% appearing once. The sequence was collected from a woman aged 60-75 years with acute or convalescent COVID-19. Sequencing input: peripheral blood.

The CDR3 here is CASQPLIAGGRDEQFF. The CDR3 DNA follows: TGTGCCAGCCAGCCATTGATAGCGGGAGGGAGAGATGAGCAGTTCTTC. The V and J genes are TRBV27 and TRBJ2-1, with 11 bases aligning to TRBD2. The CDR3 contains 16 residues. With 8 bases clipped from V and 8 bases from J, the junction kept 14 bases outside the gene matches. Germline assignment: CDR1 MNHEY and CDR2 SMNVEV (reference sequence).